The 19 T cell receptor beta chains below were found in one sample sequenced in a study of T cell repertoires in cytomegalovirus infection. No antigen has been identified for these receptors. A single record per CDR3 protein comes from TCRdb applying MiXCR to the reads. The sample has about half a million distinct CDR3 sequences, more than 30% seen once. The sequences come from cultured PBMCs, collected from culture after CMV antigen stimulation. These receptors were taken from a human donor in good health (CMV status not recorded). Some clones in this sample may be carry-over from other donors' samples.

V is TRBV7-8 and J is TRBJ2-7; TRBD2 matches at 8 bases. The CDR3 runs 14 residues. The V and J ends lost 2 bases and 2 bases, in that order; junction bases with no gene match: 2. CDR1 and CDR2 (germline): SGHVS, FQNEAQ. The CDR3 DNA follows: TGTGCCAGCAGCTTACGGGAGGGACCCTACGAGCAGTACGTC. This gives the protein CASSLREGPYEQYV.

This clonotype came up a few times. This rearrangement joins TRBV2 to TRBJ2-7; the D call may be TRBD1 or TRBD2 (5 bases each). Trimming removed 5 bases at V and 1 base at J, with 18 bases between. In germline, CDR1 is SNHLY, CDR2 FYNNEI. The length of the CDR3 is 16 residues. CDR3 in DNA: TGTGCCAGCAGTTACAACCCGGGGCTGCTTTCCTACGAGCAGTACTTC. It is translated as CASSYNPGLLSYEQYF.

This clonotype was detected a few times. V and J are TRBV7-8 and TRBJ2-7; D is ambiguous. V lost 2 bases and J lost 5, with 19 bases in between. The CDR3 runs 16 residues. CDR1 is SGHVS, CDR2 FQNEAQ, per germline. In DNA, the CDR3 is TGTGCCAGCAGCTTAACTGGAAAAGTTCCCGCTCACGAGCAGTACTTC. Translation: CASSLTGKVPAHEQYF. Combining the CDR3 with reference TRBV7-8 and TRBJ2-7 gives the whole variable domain GAGVSQSPRYKVAKRGQDVALRCDPISGHVSLFWYQQALGQGPEFLTYFQNEAQLDKSGLPSDRFFAERPEGSVSTLKIQRTQQEDSAVYLCASSLTGKVPAHEQYFGPGTRLTVT.

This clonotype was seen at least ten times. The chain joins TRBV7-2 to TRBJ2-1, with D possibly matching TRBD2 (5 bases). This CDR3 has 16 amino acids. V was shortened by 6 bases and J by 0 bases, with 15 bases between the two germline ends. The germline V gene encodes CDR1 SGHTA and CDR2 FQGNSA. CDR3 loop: CASRMGRGSSYNEQFF. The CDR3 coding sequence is TGTGCCAGCAGAATGGGTAGAGGGAGCTCCTACAATGAGCAGTTCTTC.

CDR3 coding DNA: TGTGCCAGTAAAACTAGCGGAGGACGTCAAGAGACCCAGTACTTC. Protein: CASKTSGGRQETQYF. The chain joins TRBV19 to TRBJ2-5, with 8 bases aligning to TRBD2. The ends lost 7 bases at V and 2 bases at J; junction bases unmatched: 9. The CDR3 extends over 15 amino acids. CDR1 is LNHDA and CDR2 is SQIVND in the germline V gene (reference sequence).

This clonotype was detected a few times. The DNA of the CDR3 is TGTGCCAGCAGGGTGCTTGGTCCCCCGGAGAGTACGCAGTATTTT. Protein: CASRVLGPPESTQYF. The rearrangement uses TRBV27 and TRBJ2-3; D is ambiguous. Trimming removed 6 bases at V and 8 bases at J, with 21 bases between. Looked up from germline, CDR1 is MNHEY and CDR2 is SMNVEV (reference sequence). The CDR3 contains 15 residues.

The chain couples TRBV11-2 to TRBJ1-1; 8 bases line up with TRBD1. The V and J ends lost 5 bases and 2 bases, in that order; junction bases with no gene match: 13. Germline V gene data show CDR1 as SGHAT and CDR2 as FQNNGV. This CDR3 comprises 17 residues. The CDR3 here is CASSKRTGLKLNTEAFF. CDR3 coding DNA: TGTGCCAGCAGCAAAAGGACAGGGTTAAAACTTAACACTGAAGCTTTCTTT.

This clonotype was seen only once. The CDR3 reads CASSLMGSQNTQYF. CDR3 coding DNA: TGTGCCAGCAGCTTGATGGGATCCCAAAATACGCAGTATTTT. The J gene is TRBJ2-3, the V gene TRBV5-5, with D unclear. The germline V and J ends were trimmed by 1 base and 7 bases, with 13 bases remaining between them. The CDR3 is 14 amino acids. Per the germline V gene, CDR1 is SGHKS and CDR2 is YYEKEE (reference sequence).

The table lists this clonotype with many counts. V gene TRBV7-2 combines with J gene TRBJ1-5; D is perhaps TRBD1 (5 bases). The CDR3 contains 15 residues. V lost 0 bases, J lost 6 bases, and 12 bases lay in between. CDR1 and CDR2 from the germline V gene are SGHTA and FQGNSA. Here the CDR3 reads CASSLAVQGGQPQHF. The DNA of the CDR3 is TGTGCCAGCAGCTTAGCGGTTCAGGGAGGTCAGCCCCAGCATTTT.

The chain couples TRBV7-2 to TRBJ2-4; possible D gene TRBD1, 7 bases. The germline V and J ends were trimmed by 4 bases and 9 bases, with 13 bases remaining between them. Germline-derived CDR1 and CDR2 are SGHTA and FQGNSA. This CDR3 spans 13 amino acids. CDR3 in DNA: TGTGCCAGCAGCTCGCAGGGGGGTGGCATTCAGTACTTC. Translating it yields CASSSQGGGIQYF.

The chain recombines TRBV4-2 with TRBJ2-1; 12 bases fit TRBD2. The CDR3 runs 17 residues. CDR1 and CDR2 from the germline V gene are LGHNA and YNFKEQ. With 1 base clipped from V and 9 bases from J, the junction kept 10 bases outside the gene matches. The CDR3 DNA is TGTGCCAGCAGCCAAGGGGTGACTAGCGGGAGAGAAGGTGAGCAGTTCTTC. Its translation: CASSQGVTSGREGEQFF.

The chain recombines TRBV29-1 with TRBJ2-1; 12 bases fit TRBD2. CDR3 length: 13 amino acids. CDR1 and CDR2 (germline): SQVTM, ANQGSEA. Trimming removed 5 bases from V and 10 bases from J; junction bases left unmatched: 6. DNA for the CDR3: TGCAGCGTTAGGGGACTAGCGGGTCGAGAGCAGTTCTTC. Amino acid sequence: CSVRGLAGREQFF.

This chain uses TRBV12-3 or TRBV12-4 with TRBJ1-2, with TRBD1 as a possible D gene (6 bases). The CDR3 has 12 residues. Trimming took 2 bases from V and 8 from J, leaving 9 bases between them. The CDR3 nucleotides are TGTGCCAGCAGTTTAAGGGGGAACGGCTACACCTTC. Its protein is CASSLRGNGYTF.

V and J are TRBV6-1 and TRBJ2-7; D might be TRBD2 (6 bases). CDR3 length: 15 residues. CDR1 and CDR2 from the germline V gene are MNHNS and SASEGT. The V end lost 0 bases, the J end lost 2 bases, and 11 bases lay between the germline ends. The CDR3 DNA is TGTGCCAGCAGTGAAGCGCGGAGGGTCACCTACGAGCAGTACTTC. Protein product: CASSEARRVTYEQYF.

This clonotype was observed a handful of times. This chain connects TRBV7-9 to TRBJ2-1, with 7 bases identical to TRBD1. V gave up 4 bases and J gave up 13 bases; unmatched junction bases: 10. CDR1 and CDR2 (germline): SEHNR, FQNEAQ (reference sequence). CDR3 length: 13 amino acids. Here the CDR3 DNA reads TGTGCCAGCAGCTCCAATCCAACAGGGGAACAGTTCTTC. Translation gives CASSSNPTGEQFF.

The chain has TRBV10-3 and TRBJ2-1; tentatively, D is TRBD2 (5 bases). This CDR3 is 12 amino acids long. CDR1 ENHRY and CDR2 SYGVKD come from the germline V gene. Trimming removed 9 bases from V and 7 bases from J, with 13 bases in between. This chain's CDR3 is CAISGRENEQFF. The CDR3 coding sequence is TGTGCCATATCGGGAAGGGAGAATGAGCAGTTCTTC.

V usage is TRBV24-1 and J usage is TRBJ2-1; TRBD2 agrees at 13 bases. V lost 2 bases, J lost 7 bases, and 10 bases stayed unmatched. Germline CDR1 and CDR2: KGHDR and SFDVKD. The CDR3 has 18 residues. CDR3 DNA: TGTGCCACCAGTGATTATACCTCCGGGACTAGCGGGAATAATGAGCAGTTCTTC. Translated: CATSDYTSGTSGNNEQFF.

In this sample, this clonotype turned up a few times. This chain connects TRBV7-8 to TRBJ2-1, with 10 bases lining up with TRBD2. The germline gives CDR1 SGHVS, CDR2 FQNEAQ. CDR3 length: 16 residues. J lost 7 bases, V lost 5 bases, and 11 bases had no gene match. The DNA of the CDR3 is TGTGCCAGCAGCGGCGGACTAGCGGTAGGAAGGAATGAGCAGTTCTTC. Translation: CASSGGLAVGRNEQFF.

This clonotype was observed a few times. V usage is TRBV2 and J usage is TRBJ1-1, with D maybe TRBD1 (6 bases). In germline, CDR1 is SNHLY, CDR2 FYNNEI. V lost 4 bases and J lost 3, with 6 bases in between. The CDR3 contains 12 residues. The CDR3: CASSGQDTEAFF. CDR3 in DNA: TGTGCCAGCAGTGGACAGGACACTGAAGCTTTCTTT.